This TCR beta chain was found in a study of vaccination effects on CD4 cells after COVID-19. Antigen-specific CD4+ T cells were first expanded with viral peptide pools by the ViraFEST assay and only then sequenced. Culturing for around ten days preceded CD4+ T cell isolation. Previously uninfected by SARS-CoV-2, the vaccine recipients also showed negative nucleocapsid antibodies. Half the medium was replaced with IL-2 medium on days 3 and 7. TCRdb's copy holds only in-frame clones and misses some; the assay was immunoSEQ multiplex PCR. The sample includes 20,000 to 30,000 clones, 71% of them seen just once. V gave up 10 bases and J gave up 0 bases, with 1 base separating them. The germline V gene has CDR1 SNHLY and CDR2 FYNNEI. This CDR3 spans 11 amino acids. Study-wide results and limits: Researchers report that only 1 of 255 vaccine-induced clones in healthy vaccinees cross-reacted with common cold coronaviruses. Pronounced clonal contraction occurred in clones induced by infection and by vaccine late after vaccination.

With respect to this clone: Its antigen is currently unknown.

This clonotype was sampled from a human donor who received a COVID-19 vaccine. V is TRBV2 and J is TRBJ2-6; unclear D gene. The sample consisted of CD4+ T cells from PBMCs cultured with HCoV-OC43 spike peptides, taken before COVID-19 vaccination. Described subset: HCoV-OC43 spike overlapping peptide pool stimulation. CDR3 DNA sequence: TGTGCCACCTCTGGGGCCAACGTCCTGACTTTC. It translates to CATSGANVLTF. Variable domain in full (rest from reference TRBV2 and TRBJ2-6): EPEVTQTPSHQVTQMGQEVILRCVPISNHLYFYWYRQILGQKVEFLVSFYNNEISEKSEIFDDQFSVERPDGSNFTLKIRSTKLEDSAMYFCATSGANVLTFGAGSRLTVL.